Listed below are T cell receptor beta chains from one sample, sequenced in a study of T-cell memory formation after mild COVID-19. TCRdb fed the 5' RACE reads into MiXCR, producing one record per CDR3 protein. The table has 380,000 or so distinct CDR3 sequences, around 14% seen once; the top ten hold around a fifth. Source material: PBMCs or a T cell subset sorted from them (not recorded which). Receptors were obtained from a man aged 18 to 29 who had mild COVID-19 (a few samples of this study predate the infection). Cell type and time point are not known. Both conserved end residues are trimmed from each CDR3. Fields, in order: J gene, V gene, clone size, CDR3 protein. Clone size is not always given. Where it is, it says once, few, many or a class for expanded clones.

J gene: TRBJ2-2; V gene: TRBV2; clone size: -; CDR3 protein: ASSEVGIGGELF
J gene: TRBJ2-1; V gene: TRBV29-1; clone size: few; CDR3 protein: SVEGFQFSNEQF
J gene: TRBJ1-5; V gene: TRBV28; clone size: -; CDR3 protein: APYGGWGQPQH
J gene: TRBJ2-5; V gene: TRBV20-1; clone size: many; CDR3 protein: SANRGGGRGETQY
J gene: TRBJ2-1; V gene: TRBV4-1; clone size: few; CDR3 protein: ASSQAPLGYNEQF
J gene: TRBJ2-1; V gene: TRBV4-2; clone size: -; CDR3 protein: ASSQDYQREQF
J gene: TRBJ2-5; V gene: TRBV6-2/TRBV6-3; clone size: -; CDR3 protein: ASSYSKTSGDETQY
J gene: TRBJ2-3; V gene: TRBV6-2/TRBV6-3; clone size: -; CDR3 protein: ASSSGFGVTQY
J gene: TRBJ2-5; V gene: TRBV12-3/TRBV12-4; clone size: few; CDR3 protein: ASSAAGGKETQY
J gene: TRBJ2-1; V gene: TRBV9; clone size: -; CDR3 protein: ASSGRGGAGNEQF
J gene: TRBJ1-3; V gene: TRBV7-9; clone size: few; CDR3 protein: ASSLTNTIY
J gene: TRBJ1-4; V gene: TRBV7-9; clone size: -; CDR3 protein: ASSLEQSEKLF
J gene: TRBJ2-2; V gene: TRBV12-3/TRBV12-4; clone size: few; CDR3 protein: ASSLARGHGELF
J gene: TRBJ2-5; V gene: TRBV11-2; clone size: -; CDR3 protein: ASSPLQGWRDQY
J gene: TRBJ2-7; V gene: TRBV2; clone size: -; CDR3 protein: ASRRDRVYEQY
J gene: TRBJ1-5; V gene: TRBV7-6; clone size: few; CDR3 protein: ASSPTGAQPQH
J gene: TRBJ2-3; V gene: TRBV5-1; clone size: few; CDR3 protein: ASNPGPGGTDTQY